This T cell receptor (beta chain) was captured in a study of blood T cells in healthy people across ages. Study-level findings and limits: Underestimates were what the diversity estimates from one million T cells were considered to be.

Using a J-beta primer mix together with a sample-barcoded 5' primer, a second PCR was run for roughly 7 to 11 cycles. One entry per CDR3 protein, called by TCRdb with MiXCR from the 5' RACE reads. This table has about 930,000 distinct CDR3 sequences, roughly 29% appearing once. This CDR3 is built from 14 residues. V shed 5 bases, J shed 4 bases, and the junction held 6 bases outside the gene matches. The sample holds one count of this clonotype. Its antigen is currently unknown. These data were also filed under a second study, of T cells of mothers and their children.

The sequencing sample was made of blood. The chain is built from TRBV12-3 or TRBV12-4 and TRBJ2-7, with 9 nucleotides matching TRBD1. The clonotype comes from a woman in her thirties or forties in good health. CDR3 region: CASSDPGTGYEQYF. CDR3 in DNA: TGTGCCAGCAGTGATCCTGGGACAGGGTACGAGCAGTACTTC.